The rows below give T cell receptor beta chains drawn from one sample of a study of shared clonotypes between healthy human individuals. Some clones are missing from TCRdb's copy, which holds only in-frame ones; the method was immunoSEQ multiplex PCR. The profile shows hundreds of thousands of clones, roughly 79% of them singletons. Sequences were obtained from PBMCs. All receptors derive from a woman between 40 and 55 years old in good health. Some clones in this sample may be carry-over from other donors' samples. CDR3s include the opening cysteine and the closing phenylalanine or tryptophan.

v_gene: TRBV7-2; j_gene: TRBJ1-5; CDR3aa: CASSLGGQSNQPQHF
v_gene: TRBV27; j_gene: TRBJ1-5; CDR3aa: CASSRRGASNQPQHF
v_gene: TRBV7-8; j_gene: TRBJ2-7; CDR3aa: CASSLGYGAVGQYF
v_gene: TRBV19; j_gene: TRBJ2-2; CDR3aa: CASTHEKQGIGELFF
v_gene: TRBV18; j_gene: TRBJ2-5; CDR3aa: CASSLGQGISETQYF
v_gene: TRBV27; j_gene: TRBJ2-7; CDR3aa: CASSLGTTHYEQYF
v_gene: TRBV5-8; j_gene: TRBJ2-2; CDR3aa: CASSRGIGPNTGELFF
v_gene: TRBV7-8; j_gene: TRBJ2-3; CDR3aa: CVSSFLVGGTDTQYF
v_gene: TRBV25-1; j_gene: TRBJ1-2; CDR3aa: CASSEGQAIYGYTF
v_gene: TRBV9; j_gene: TRBJ2-2; CDR3aa: CASSVTGEPNTGELFF
v_gene: TRBV2; j_gene: TRBJ1-5; CDR3aa: CASSGPGEAQHF
v_gene: TRBV30; j_gene: TRBJ1-5; CDR3aa: CAWSSQGLGNQPQHF
v_gene: TRBV5-5; j_gene: TRBJ2-7; CDR3aa: CASSFTLDKFYEQYF
v_gene: TRBV30; j_gene: TRBJ1-3; CDR3aa: CAGGWWGSGNTIYF
v_gene: TRBV5-4; j_gene: TRBJ2-2; CDR3aa: CALSRDVGTGELFF
v_gene: TRBV10-3; j_gene: TRBJ1-1; CDR3aa: CAIRPTGVRTEAFF
v_gene: TRBV7-9; j_gene: TRBJ1-6; CDR3aa: CASSEKGKGASNSPLHF
v_gene: TRBV7-6; j_gene: TRBJ2-5; CDR3aa: CASSLAALETQYF
v_gene: TRBV28; j_gene: TRBJ1-1; CDR3aa: CASSTPGGVGEAFF
v_gene: TRBV2; j_gene: TRBJ1-4; CDR3aa: CATTGPTTNEKLFF
v_gene: TRBV7-8; j_gene: TRBJ2-2; CDR3aa: CASSLLEVGNTGELFF
v_gene: TRBV7-2; j_gene: TRBJ1-4; CDR3aa: CASSFARSEKLFF
v_gene: TRBV7-2; j_gene: TRBJ2-1; CDR3aa: CASSLLRYNEQFF
v_gene: TRBV29-1; j_gene: TRBJ2-1; CDR3aa: CSVEGVAGVNEQFF
v_gene: TRBV11-3; j_gene: TRBJ1-1; CDR3aa: CASSLGGSAEAFF
v_gene: TRBV9; j_gene: TRBJ1-1; CDR3aa: CASSGRGTEAFF
v_gene: TRBV7-7; j_gene: TRBJ2-2; CDR3aa: CASSPGLNTGELFF
v_gene: TRBV5-1; j_gene: TRBJ2-1; CDR3aa: CASGPPAASSYNEQFF
v_gene: TRBV19; j_gene: TRBJ2-3; CDR3aa: CASSIGPNTDTQYF
v_gene: TRBV4-3; j_gene: TRBJ1-6; CDR3aa: CASSQATSSYNSPLHF
v_gene: TRBV6-1; j_gene: TRBJ1-1; CDR3aa: CASSDAGTVVEAFF
v_gene: TRBV6-1; j_gene: TRBJ2-3; CDR3aa: CASSESGKDTQYF
v_gene: TRBV29-1; j_gene: TRBJ2-2; CDR3aa: CSVDSGRELFF
v_gene: TRBV27; j_gene: NA; CDR3aa: CASSPGTGPRIYEQYF
v_gene: TRBV20-1; j_gene: TRBJ2-3; CDR3aa: CSARRGDTQYF
v_gene: TRBV29-1; j_gene: TRBJ2-7; CDR3aa: CSVPRGDEQYF
v_gene: TRBV18; j_gene: TRBJ2-7; CDR3aa: CASSPRDNSGEQYF
v_gene: TRBV5-1; j_gene: TRBJ1-2; CDR3aa: CASSPTTGNYGYTF
v_gene: TRBV7-9; j_gene: TRBJ1-3; CDR3aa: CASSLVSSGNTIYF
v_gene: TRBV19; j_gene: TRBJ1-1; CDR3aa: CASSFTGGTEAFF
v_gene: TRBV30; j_gene: TRBJ1-3; CDR3aa: CAWSPGPPAGNTIYF
v_gene: TRBV28; j_gene: TRBJ2-5; CDR3aa: CASRIGKKLETQYF
v_gene: TRBV6-6; j_gene: TRBJ1-1; CDR3aa: CASSYYPVPQNTEAFF
v_gene: TRBV28; j_gene: TRBJ1-2; CDR3aa: CASSLEGGGGYTF
v_gene: TRBV15; j_gene: TRBJ1-2; CDR3aa: CATSRDQGWGQRPSPYGYTF
v_gene: TRBV30; j_gene: TRBJ2-1; CDR3aa: CAWRQAGGFNEQFF
v_gene: TRBV7-6; j_gene: TRBJ2-1; CDR3aa: CASSLQASNNEQFF